Below, 5 T cell receptor beta chains from the same sample are listed, as sequenced in a study of response to subunit inactivated influenza vaccine. Using its own MiXCR run on the RT-PCR reads, TCRdb lists one record per CDR3 protein. The table has hundreds of thousands of distinct CDR3 sequences, about 10% seen once; the top ten hold more than 8.5%. The material was PBMCs from blood, obtained on the day of vaccination. The receptors here all came from a man aged 45-60 years who received an inactivated influenza vaccine.

This clonotype was observed once. The genes are TRBV5-1 and TRBJ1-3; TRBD1 agrees at 8 bases. The CDR3 sequence is 15 residues long. Germline CDR1 is SGHRS and CDR2 is YFSETQ. V was clipped by 0 bases and J by 4 bases; unmatched bases: 3. The CDR3 DNA is TGCGCCAGCAGCTTGGAGGGGACAGGCGGAAACACCATATATTTT. Amino acids: CASSLEGTGGNTIYF.

This clonotype was observed a handful of times. This chain uses TRBV3-1 with TRBJ2-4; D unclear. The germline CDR1 and CDR2 sequences are LGHDT and YNNKEL (reference sequence). V was cut by 4 bases and J by 4 bases, with 17 bases left in between. This CDR3 spans 16 amino acids. CDR3 residues: CASSPRPVWVKNIQYF. The CDR3 DNA reads as TGTGCCAGCAGCCCACGGCCAGTTTGGGTTAAAAACATTCAGTACTTC.

The rearrangement links TRBV12-3 or TRBV12-4 to TRBJ1-5, with no clear D. This CDR3 has 14 residues. The V end was cut by 1 base, the J end by 4 bases, with 8 bases between. CDR3 coding DNA: TGTGCCAGCAGTTTAGTTTGGGGAAATCAGCCCCAGCATTTT. Its translation is CASSLVWGNQPQHF.

The chain recombines TRBV6-2 or TRBV6-3 with TRBJ2-5; 12 bases are a match to TRBD2. V shed 2 bases and J 7 bases; nucleotides not matched to a gene: 11. The CDR3 runs to 17 residues. CDR1 and CDR2 (germline): MNHEY, SVGEGT. In nucleotides, the CDR3 is TGTGCCAGCAGTTACAGTCTAGCGGGGGGGCCATTTGGGACCCAGTACTTC. It encodes CASSYSLAGGPFGTQYF.

This clonotype was seen repeatedly, ten times or more. CDR3 sequence: CASKDSGYNEQFF. CDR3 sequence (DNA): TGTGCCAGCAAAGACAGTGGGTACAATGAGCAGTTCTTC. This chain connects TRBV28 to TRBJ2-1, with a weak D call TRBD1 (5 bases). The CDR3 runs to 13 residues. Deletions cut 7 bases from V and 4 bases from J, with 11 bases between. Germline values: CDR1 MDHEN, CDR2 SYDVKM.